Listed below are T cell receptor beta chains from one sample, sequenced in a study of T cells in tumors after PD-1 blockade. Data came from immunoSEQ multiplex PCR; TCRdb stores just in-frame clones and leaves some out. The sample includes 45,000 or so clones, 65% to 85% of them seen just once. The sequenced sample was PBMCs, obtained before anti-PD-1 therapy. The source is a human donor with advanced basal cell or squamous cell carcinoma (not recorded which). Each CDR3 is given without its conserved first and last residue.

J gene | V gene | CDR3 length | CDR3 protein
TRBJ1-3 | TRBV28 | 16 | ASSLSTGTGSSGNTIY
TRBJ1-1 | TRBV15 | 12 | ATSRDTLREEAF
TRBJ2-7 | TRBV5-8 | 14 | ASSRGRQGGSYEQY
TRBJ2-1 | TRBV3-1/TRBV3-2 | 10 | ASSSANNEQF
TRBJ2-1 | TRBV7-8 | 12 | ASSSQEASNEQF
TRBJ1-1 | TRBV5-6 | 12 | ASSLEELNTEAL
TRBJ2-2 | TRBV5-1 | 13 | ASSLIGDNTGELF
TRBJ2-1 | TRBV27 | 11 | ASSFGPYNEQF
TRBJ1-6 | TRBV7-9 | 10 | ASSLANSPLH
TRBJ2-7 | TRBV10-2 | 11 | ASSEGTGVEQY
TRBJ2-7 | TRBV27 | 12 | ASSSVDKSYEQY
TRBJ1-2 | TRBV19 | 13 | ASSIGGETGLGYT
TRBJ2-5 | TRBV6-1 | 11 | ASSDGTGGTQY
TRBJ1-1 | TRBV3-1/TRBV3-2 | 11 | ASSRGFRTEAF